Listed here are 5 T cell receptor beta chains from one sample, sequenced in a study of T cells in localized non-small cell lung cancer. Sequencing used immunoSEQ multiplex PCR; TCRdb keeps in-frame clones, though not all of them. Of approximately 2,000 clones detected, approximately 33% appear once; the ten largest clones hold around 7.2%. The specimen comprised lung tumor tissue, sampled before any cancer treatment. These receptors were taken from an older male donor with stage I squamous cell lung carcinoma.

V gene TRBV30 combines with J gene TRBJ2-7; tentatively, D is TRBD1 (6 bases). The CDR3 consists of 13 residues. The germline CDR1 and CDR2 sequences are GTSNPN and SVGIG (reference sequence). V shed 7 bases and J shed 0 bases, with 13 bases lying between them. The CDR3 region has the DNA TGTGCCTATCGGACAGTTAGCTCCTACGAGCAGTACTTC. This encodes CAYRTVSSYEQYF.

The V call is TRBV6-7, the J call TRBJ2-1; possibly TRBD2 for D (5 bases). TRBV6-7 is assigned to the ORF class and has an uncertain function. The germline V and J ends were trimmed by 5 bases and 0 bases, with 14 bases remaining between them. The CDR3 extends over 16 amino acids. This CDR3 reads CASSVRRLSSYNEQFF. CDR3 in DNA: TGTGCCAGCAGTGTTCGGAGGCTGAGCTCCTACAATGAGCAGTTCTTC.

CDR3 protein: CASSEKQGYYEQYF. In DNA, the CDR3 is TGTGCCAGCAGTGAAAAACAGGGGTACTACGAGCAGTACTTC. The chain joins TRBV9 to TRBJ2-7; 7 bases agree with TRBD1. V lost 5 bases and J lost 3; bases outside the gene matches: 8. Per the germline V gene, CDR1 is SGDLS and CDR2 is YYNGEE. The CDR3 runs 14 residues.

This clone was seen a few times. The V gene is TRBV28, the J gene TRBJ1-2, with 8 bases identical to TRBD1. The CDR3 is 15 residues long. CDR1 and CDR2 from the germline V gene are MDHEN and SYDVKM. J gave up 2 bases and V 6 bases, and 8 bases lay outside the gene matches. CDR3 in amino acids: CASRREQGGNYGYTF. The CDR3 DNA follows: TGTGCCAGCAGACGGGAACAGGGGGGCAACTATGGCTACACCTTC.

The chain recombines TRBV28 with TRBJ2-7; D is possibly TRBD1 (5 bases). Germline CDR1 MDHEN, CDR2 SYDVKM. This CDR3 is 13 amino acids long. V lost 8 bases and J 3 bases, leaving 14 bases between the germline ends. The CDR3 coding sequence is TGTGCCAGCCTTGGGCAGGGCCTCTACGAGCAGTACTTC. It translates to CASLGQGLYEQYF.